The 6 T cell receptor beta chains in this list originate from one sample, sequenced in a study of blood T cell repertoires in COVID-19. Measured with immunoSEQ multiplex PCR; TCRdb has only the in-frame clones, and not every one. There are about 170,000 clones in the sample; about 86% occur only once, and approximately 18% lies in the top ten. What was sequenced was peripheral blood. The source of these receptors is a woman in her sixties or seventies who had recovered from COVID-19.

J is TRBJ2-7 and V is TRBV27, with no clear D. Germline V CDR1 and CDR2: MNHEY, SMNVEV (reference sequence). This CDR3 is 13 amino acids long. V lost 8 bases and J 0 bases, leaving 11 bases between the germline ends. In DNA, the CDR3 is TGTGCCAGCTGGGCGAACCCCTCCTACGAGCAGTACTTC. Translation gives CASWANPSYEQYF.

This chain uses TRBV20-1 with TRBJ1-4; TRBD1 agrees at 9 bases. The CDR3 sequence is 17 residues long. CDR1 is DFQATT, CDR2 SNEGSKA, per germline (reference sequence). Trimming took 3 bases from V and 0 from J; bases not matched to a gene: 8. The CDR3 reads CSASRQGGFSTNEKLFF. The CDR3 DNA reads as TGCAGTGCTAGTAGACAGGGGGGTTTCTCAACTAATGAAAAACTGTTTTTT.

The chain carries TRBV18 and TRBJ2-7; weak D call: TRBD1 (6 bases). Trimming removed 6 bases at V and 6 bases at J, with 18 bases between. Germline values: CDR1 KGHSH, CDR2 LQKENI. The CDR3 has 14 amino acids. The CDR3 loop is CASSTGAGVGEQYF. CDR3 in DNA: TGTGCCAGCTCTACCGGGGCAGGGGTCGGCGAGCAGTACTTC.

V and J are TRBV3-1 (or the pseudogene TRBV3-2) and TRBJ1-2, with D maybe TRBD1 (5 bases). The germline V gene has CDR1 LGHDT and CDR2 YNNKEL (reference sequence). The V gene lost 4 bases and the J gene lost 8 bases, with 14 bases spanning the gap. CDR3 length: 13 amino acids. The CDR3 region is CASSPPGGRGYTF. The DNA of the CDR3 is TGTGCCAGCAGCCCCCCCGGGGGACGCGGCTACACCTTC.

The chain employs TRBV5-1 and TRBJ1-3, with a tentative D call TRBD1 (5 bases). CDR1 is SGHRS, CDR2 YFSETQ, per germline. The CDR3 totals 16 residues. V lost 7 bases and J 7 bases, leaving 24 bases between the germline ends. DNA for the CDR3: TGCGCCAGCGGCCCTCAAGCCCAGGGAGGATTGAACACCATATATTTT. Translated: CASGPQAQGGLNTIYF.

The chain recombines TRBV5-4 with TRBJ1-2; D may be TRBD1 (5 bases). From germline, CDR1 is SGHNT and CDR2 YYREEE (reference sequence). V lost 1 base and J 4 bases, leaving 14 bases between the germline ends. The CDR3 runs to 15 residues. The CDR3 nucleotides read TGTGCCAGCAGCTTGCGGGCAGGGCTGAGCTATGGCTACACCTTC. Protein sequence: CASSLRAGLSYGYTF.